The 25 T cell receptor beta chains given below trace back to one sample, sequenced in a study of blood T cell repertoires in COVID-19. Profiling relied on immunoSEQ multiplex PCR, and the TCRdb table lists in-frame clones only, not all of them. The data contain a few hundred thousand clones, around 83% of them singletons. The source material was PBMCs or T cells enriched from blood (not recorded which). These receptors were taken from a woman aged 45-59 years who had been exposed to COVID-19.

The chain couples TRBV6-5 to TRBJ2-2; 8 bases line up with TRBD2. Germline V gives CDR1 MNHEY, CDR2 SVGAGI. Germline trimming cut 4 bases from V and 6 bases from J; bases unmatched to any gene: 4. This CDR3 is 14 amino acids long. CDR3: CASSSDGGAGELFF. In DNA, the CDR3 is TGTGCCAGCAGTTCTGACGGGGGGGCCGGGGAGCTGTTTTTT.

The V gene is TRBV5-5, the J gene TRBJ1-6; no reliable D call. CDR1 and CDR2 from the germline V gene are SGHKS and YYEKEE (reference sequence). This CDR3 is 15 amino acids long. The V gene lost 0 bases and the J gene lost 5 bases, with 9 bases spanning the gap. The CDR3 loop reads CASSLAAVNNSPLHF. CDR3 nucleotides: TGTGCCAGCAGCTTGGCCGCAGTCAATAATTCACCCCTCCACTTT.

This chain links TRBV11-2 with TRBJ1-2, with D perhaps matching TRBD1 (6 bases). V shed 5 bases and J shed 8 bases, with 18 bases lying between them. This CDR3 has 14 amino acids. Germline V CDR1 and CDR2: SGHAT, FQNNGV. Here the CDR3 DNA reads TGTGCCAGCAGCCCCAACGCAGGGGTTCGCGGCTACACCTTC. As protein: CASSPNAGVRGYTF.

The chain links TRBV12-5 to TRBJ2-2, with D perhaps matching TRBD1 (6 bases). The V gene's germline CDR1 is LGHNT and CDR2 FRNRAP. This CDR3 has 15 amino acids. Trimming took off 6 bases at V and 0 bases at J, with 11 bases between the two ends. The CDR3 DNA reads TGTGCTAGTGGGGGACATTTCGCGAACACCGGGGAGCTGTTTTTT. Residues: CASGGHFANTGELFF.

The J gene is TRBJ1-1, the V gene TRBV29-1, with D possibly matching TRBD1 (5 bases). V lost 7 bases, J lost 11 bases, and 23 bases lay in between. The CDR3 loop spans 13 amino acids. CDR1 SQVTM and CDR2 ANQGSEA come from the germline V gene. The CDR3 here is CSAGQRQNPDAFF. CDR3 in DNA: TGCAGCGCTGGACAACGACAGAACCCCGACGCTTTCTTT.

The chain links TRBV12-3 or TRBV12-4 to TRBJ1-2; TRBD1 might be the D (6 bases). CDR3 length: 13 residues. V dropped 6 bases and J dropped 4 bases, with 12 bases sitting between them. CDR3 DNA sequence: TGTGCCAGCAGCAACAGGGTACGCTATGGCTACACCTTC. Protein sequence: CASSNRVRYGYTF.

This clone was counted a few times. The V gene is TRBV18, the J gene TRBJ1-2; no reliable D call. V was clipped by 3 bases and J by 4 bases, with 15 bases between them. The CDR3 is 15 amino acids. Germline CDR1 reads KGHSH; CDR2 reads LQKENI. Here the CDR3 reads CASSPPTIDGYGYTF. The CDR3 DNA reads TGTGCCAGCTCACCCCCGACAATTGATGGCTATGGCTACACCTTC.

The chain combines TRBV7-9 with TRBJ2-1; unclear D gene. The CDR3 covers 13 residues. The V end lost 5 bases, the J end lost 5 bases, and 10 bases lay between the germline ends. Germline V lookup: CDR1 SEHNR, CDR2 FQNEAQ (reference sequence). The CDR3 region has the DNA TGTGCCAGCAGCCCTCCTTCGGACAATGAGCAGTTCTTC. Its protein is CASSPPSDNEQFF.

This chain joins TRBV27 and TRBJ2-7; D might be TRBD2 (6 bases). The CDR3 runs to 15 residues. V was trimmed by 5 bases and J by 6 bases, leaving 20 bases between them. CDR1 is MNHEY and CDR2 is SMNVEV in the germline V gene (reference sequence). The DNA for the CDR3 is TGTGCCAGCAGTACGGGGGACTCCCGGCATCTCGAGCAGTACTTC. Protein product: CASSTGDSRHLEQYF.

The rearrangement joins TRBV5-1 to TRBJ2-7; D uncertain. Germline CDR1 reads SGHRS; CDR2 reads YFSETQ. V shed 0 bases and J shed 2 bases, with 6 bases lying between them. The CDR3 totals 13 residues. DNA for the CDR3: TGCGCCAGCAGCTTGGTCAGGCCCTACGAGCAGTACTTC. Its protein is CASSLVRPYEQYF.

This chain joins TRBV10-3 and TRBJ1-5, with no clear D. Trimming took off 10 bases at V and 0 bases at J, with 16 bases between the two ends. Germline lookup yields CDR1 ENHRY and CDR2 SYGVKD. The CDR3 consists of 15 residues. CDR3 amino acids: CATRAGGVSNQPQHF. CDR3 bases: TGTGCCACTCGTGCAGGCGGGGTTAGCAATCAGCCCCAGCATTTT.

The chain is built from TRBV4-1 and TRBJ1-2, with 7 positions matching TRBD1. The CDR3 sequence is 13 residues long. Germline CDR1 MGHRA, CDR2 YSYEKL. After removal of 8 bases from V and 5 bases from J, the junction contained 8 bases not matched to a gene. This CDR3 is CASSRGMEYGYTF. CDR3 DNA: TGCGCCAGCTCCAGGGGGATGGAGTATGGCTACACCTTC.

The chain links TRBV4-2 to TRBJ1-5; 7 bases align to TRBD1. The CDR3 contains 14 residues. Germline-derived CDR1 and CDR2 are LGHNA and YNFKEQ. V gave up 2 bases and J gave up 10 bases; unmatched junction bases: 8. CDR3 amino acids: CASSQPDRAEPQHF. The CDR3 nucleotides are TGTGCCAGCAGCCAACCAGACAGGGCGGAACCCCAGCATTTT.

A single count supports this clone. The genes are TRBV3-1 (or the pseudogene TRBV3-2) and TRBJ1-1, with D possibly TRBD1 on 5 matching bases. Between the trimmed V and J ends, which lost 0 bases and 5 bases, there was a span of 16 bases. Looked up from germline, CDR1 is LGHDT and CDR2 is YNNKEL (reference sequence). This CDR3 is built from 16 residues. The CDR3 loop is CASSQDSTGRGTEAFF. The CDR3, as DNA: TGTGCCAGCAGCCAAGATAGTACAGGTCGGGGGACTGAAGCTTTCTTT.

The chain carries TRBV30 and TRBJ2-4, with 11 bases identical to TRBD1. The junction had 10 bases not matched to a gene; V was cut back by 0 bases and J by 9 bases. Germline lookup yields CDR1 GTSNPN and CDR2 SVGIG (reference sequence). This CDR3 is 16 amino acids long. Written as DNA, the CDR3 is TGTGCCTGGAGTGTACGGACAGGGGGCGCCGGGGGCATTCAGTACTTC. Protein: CAWSVRTGGAGGIQYF.

The rearrangement links TRBV29-1 to TRBJ2-7, with a possible D match to TRBD1 (6 bases). Germline lookup yields CDR1 SQVTM and CDR2 ANQGSEA. This CDR3 has 12 amino acids. Between the trimmed V and J ends, which lost 4 bases and 1 base, there was a span of 8 bases. CDR3 nucleotide sequence: TGCAGCGTTGTTGGACAGTCCTACGAGCAGTACTTC. Protein: CSVVGQSYEQYF.

The rearrangement uses TRBV28 and TRBJ1-1; 7 nucleotides align to TRBD1. The germline gives CDR1 MDHEN, CDR2 SYDVKM. The CDR3 sequence is 13 residues long. V dropped 10 bases and J dropped 5; count of bases not matched to a gene: 10. The CDR3 DNA reads TGTGCCATACGACAGGGAATTGGAACTGAAGCTTTCTTT. Translated: CAIRQGIGTEAFF.

This sequence joins TRBV27 and TRBJ1-1, with 8 bases fitting TRBD1. J lost 0 bases, V lost 5 bases, and 5 bases had no gene match. The germline CDR1 and CDR2 sequences are MNHEY and SMNVEV (reference sequence). This CDR3 is 15 amino acids long. The chain's CDR3 is CASSLRTGLNTEAFF. CDR3 nucleotides: TGTGCCAGCAGTCTCCGGACAGGGCTGAACACTGAAGCTTTCTTT.

This clone came up a few times. V gene TRBV2 combines with J gene TRBJ2-1; D not certain. This CDR3 contains 15 residues. Germline lookup yields CDR1 SNHLY and CDR2 FYNNEI. With 1 base removed from V and 2 bases from J, the gap between germline ends came to 9 bases. This chain's CDR3 is CASSEGQAPYNEQFF. The CDR3 region has the DNA TGTGCCAGCAGTGAAGGCCAGGCCCCCTACAATGAGCAGTTCTTC.

The rearrangement links TRBV6-6 to TRBJ1-2, with 7 bases lining up with TRBD1. J gave up 4 bases and V 2 bases, and 4 bases lay outside the gene matches. Germline assignment: CDR1 MNHNY and CDR2 SVGAGI (reference sequence). The CDR3 has 14 amino acids. CDR3 in amino acids: CASSYGQVSYGYTF. CDR3 bases: TGTGCCAGCAGTTACGGACAGGTCTCCTATGGCTACACCTTC.

This clone came up once. This chain links TRBV2 with TRBJ2-7; D call uncertain. CDR1 and CDR2 (germline): SNHLY, FYNNEI. V shed 4 bases and J shed 3 bases, with 13 bases lying between them. This CDR3 region has 14 residues. CDR3 nucleotides: TGTGCCAGCAGTGTTGGTCTATTCAACTACGAGCAGTACTTC. Residues: CASSVGLFNYEQYF.

This clone has a single count. The chain couples TRBV18 to TRBJ2-1, with 11 bases identical to TRBD2. The ends lost 3 bases at V and 6 bases at J; junction bases unmatched: 16. The germline V gene has CDR1 KGHSH and CDR2 LQKENI. This CDR3 spans 19 amino acids. For the CDR3, the DNA is TGTGCCAGCTCACCCCCCCTAGCGGGGGGTAGACGGTGGGGCAATGAGCAGTTCTTC. Translating gives CASSPPLAGGRRWGNEQFF.

The chain couples TRBV24-1 to TRBJ1-1; D ambiguous. Trimming shortened V by 4 bases and J by 2 bases, and 7 bases separated the two germline ends. CDR3 length equals 13 residues. CDR1 and CDR2 (germline): KGHDR, SFDVKD. This CDR3 reads CATSDPFNTEAFF. In DNA form, the CDR3 reads TGTGCCACCAGTGACCCTTTTAACACTGAAGCTTTCTTT.

The genes are TRBV4-1 and TRBJ1-5; no reliable D call. From germline, CDR1 is MGHRA and CDR2 YSYEKL. Between the trimmed V and J ends, which lost 0 bases and 0 bases, there was a span of 6 bases. The CDR3 sequence is 15 residues long. This CDR3 is CASSQDSGSNQPQHF. CDR3 nucleotides: TGCGCCAGCAGCCAAGATTCGGGTAGCAATCAGCCCCAGCATTTT.

This clone was found a few times. The CDR3 DNA follows: TGTGCCAGCAGCCCGGGACAGTCCTACGAGCAGTACTTC. Its translation: CASSPGQSYEQYF. The chain links TRBV7-9 to TRBJ2-7, with 7 nucleotides matching TRBD1. Germline-derived CDR1 and CDR2 are SEHNR and FQNEAQ (reference sequence). CDR3 length: 13 amino acids. The V gene end was trimmed by 5 bases and the J gene end by 1 base; junction bases not matched to a gene: 2.